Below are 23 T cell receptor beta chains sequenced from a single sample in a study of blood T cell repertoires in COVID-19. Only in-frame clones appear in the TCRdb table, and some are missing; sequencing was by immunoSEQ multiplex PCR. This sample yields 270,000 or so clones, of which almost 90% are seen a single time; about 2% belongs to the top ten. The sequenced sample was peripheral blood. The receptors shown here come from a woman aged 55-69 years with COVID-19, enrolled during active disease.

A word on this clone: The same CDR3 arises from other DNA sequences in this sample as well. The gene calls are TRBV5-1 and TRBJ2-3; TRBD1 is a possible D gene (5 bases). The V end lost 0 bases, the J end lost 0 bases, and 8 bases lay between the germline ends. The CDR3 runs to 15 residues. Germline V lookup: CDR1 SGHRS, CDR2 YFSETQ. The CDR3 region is CASSLAGRSTDTQYF. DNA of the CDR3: TGCGCCAGCAGCTTGGCAGGGCGAAGCACAGATACGCAGTATTTT.

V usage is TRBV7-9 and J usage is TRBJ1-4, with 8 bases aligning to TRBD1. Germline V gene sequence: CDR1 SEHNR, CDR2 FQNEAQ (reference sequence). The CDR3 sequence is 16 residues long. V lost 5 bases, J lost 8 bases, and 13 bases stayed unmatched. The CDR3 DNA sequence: TGTGCCAGCAGCCCGTCCATGAGGACAGGGAAAGAAAAACTGTTTTTT. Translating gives CASSPSMRTGKEKLFF.

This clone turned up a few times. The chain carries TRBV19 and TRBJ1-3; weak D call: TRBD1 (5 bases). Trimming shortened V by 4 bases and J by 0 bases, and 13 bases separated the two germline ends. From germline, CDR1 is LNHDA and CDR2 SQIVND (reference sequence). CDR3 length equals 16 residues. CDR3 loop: CASSTFLGGSGNTIYF. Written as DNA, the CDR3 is TGTGCCAGTAGTACCTTCTTGGGGGGCTCTGGAAACACCATATATTTT.

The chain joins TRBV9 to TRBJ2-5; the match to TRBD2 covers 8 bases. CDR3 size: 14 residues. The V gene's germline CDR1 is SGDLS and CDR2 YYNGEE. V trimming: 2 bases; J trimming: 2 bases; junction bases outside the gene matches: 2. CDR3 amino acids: CASSVSGAQETQYF. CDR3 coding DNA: TGTGCCAGCAGCGTTAGCGGGGCTCAAGAGACCCAGTACTTC.

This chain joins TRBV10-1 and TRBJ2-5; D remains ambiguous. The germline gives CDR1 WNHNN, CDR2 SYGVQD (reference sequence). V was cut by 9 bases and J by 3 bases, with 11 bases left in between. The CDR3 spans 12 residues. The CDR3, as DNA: TGCGCCAGGCTGTTCCGGGAAGAGACCCAGTACTTC. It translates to CARLFREETQYF.

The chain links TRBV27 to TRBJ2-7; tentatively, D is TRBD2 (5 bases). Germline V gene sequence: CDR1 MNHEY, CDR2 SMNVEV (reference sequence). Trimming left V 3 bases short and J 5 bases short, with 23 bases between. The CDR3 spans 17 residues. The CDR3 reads CASSFWAPGKIGNEQYF. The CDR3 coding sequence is TGTGCCAGCAGTTTCTGGGCTCCGGGAAAAATAGGCAACGAGCAGTACTTC.

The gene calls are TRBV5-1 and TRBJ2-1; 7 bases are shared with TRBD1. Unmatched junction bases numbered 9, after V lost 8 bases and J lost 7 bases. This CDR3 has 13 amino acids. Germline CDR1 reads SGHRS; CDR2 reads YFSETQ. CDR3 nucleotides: TGCGCCAGTGGCTTTGGGACAGAAAATGAGCAGTTCTTC. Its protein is CASGFGTENEQFF.

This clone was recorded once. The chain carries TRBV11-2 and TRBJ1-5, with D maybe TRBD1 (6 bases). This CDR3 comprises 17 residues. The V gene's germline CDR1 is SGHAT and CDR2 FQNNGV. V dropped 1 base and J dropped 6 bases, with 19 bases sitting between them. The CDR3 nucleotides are TGTGCCAGCAGCTTAGGGCCAAGCGGGGGCGCAAGTCAGCCCCAGCATTTT. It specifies CASSLGPSGGASQPQHF.

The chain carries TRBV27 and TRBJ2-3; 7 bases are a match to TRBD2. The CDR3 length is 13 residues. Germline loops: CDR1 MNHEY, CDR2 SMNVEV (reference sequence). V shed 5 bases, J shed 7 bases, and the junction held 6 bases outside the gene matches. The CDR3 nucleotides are TGTGCCAGCAGTCTGATGGGGACTAATACGCAGTATTTT. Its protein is CASSLMGTNTQYF.

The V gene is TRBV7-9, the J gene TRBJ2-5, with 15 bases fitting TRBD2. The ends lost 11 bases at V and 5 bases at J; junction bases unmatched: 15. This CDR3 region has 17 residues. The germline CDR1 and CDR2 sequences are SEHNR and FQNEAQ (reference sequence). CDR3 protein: CAAGPRTSGGVLETQYF. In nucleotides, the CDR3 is TGTGCCGCAGGACCCCGGACTAGCGGGGGGGTATTGGAGACCCAGTACTTC.

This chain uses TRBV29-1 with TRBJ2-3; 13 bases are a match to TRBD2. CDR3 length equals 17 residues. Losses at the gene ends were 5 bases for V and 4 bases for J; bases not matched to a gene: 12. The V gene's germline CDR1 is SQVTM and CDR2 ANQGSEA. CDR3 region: CSVLLLAGTSGADTQYF. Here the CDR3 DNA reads TGCAGCGTTTTGCTTCTGGCCGGGACTAGCGGGGCAGATACGCAGTATTTT.

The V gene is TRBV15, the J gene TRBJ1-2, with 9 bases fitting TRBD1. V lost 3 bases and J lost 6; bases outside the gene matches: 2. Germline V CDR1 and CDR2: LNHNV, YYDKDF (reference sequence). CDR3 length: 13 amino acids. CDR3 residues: CATSSRTGDGYTF. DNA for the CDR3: TGTGCCACCAGCAGTCGGACAGGGGATGGCTACACCTTC.

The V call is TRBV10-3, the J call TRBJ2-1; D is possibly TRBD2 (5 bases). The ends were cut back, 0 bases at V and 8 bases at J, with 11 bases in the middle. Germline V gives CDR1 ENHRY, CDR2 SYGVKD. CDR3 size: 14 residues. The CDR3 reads CAISESSGIYEQFF. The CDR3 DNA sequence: TGTGCCATCAGTGAGTCATCGGGGATCTATGAGCAGTTCTTC.

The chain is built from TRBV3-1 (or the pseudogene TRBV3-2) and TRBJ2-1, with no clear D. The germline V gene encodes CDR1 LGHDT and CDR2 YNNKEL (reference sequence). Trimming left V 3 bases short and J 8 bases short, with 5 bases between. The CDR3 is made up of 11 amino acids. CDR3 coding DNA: TGTGCCAGCAGCCAGTATTATGAGCAGTTCTTC. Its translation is CASSQYYEQFF.

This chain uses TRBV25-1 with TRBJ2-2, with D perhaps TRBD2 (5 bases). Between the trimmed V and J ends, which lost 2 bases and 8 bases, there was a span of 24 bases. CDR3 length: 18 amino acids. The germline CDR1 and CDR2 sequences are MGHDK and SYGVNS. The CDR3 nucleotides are TGTGCCAGCAGTGAAGGAGCGCCCTATACGCCGGGGATAGGGGAGCTGTTTTTT. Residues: CASSEGAPYTPGIGELFF.

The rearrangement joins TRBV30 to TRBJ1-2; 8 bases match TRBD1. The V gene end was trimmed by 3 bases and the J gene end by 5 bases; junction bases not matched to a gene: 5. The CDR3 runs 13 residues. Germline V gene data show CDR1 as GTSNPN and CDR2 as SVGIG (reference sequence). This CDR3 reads CAWSRTGTYGYTF. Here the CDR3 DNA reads TGTGCCTGGAGCCGGACAGGGACGTATGGCTACACCTTC.

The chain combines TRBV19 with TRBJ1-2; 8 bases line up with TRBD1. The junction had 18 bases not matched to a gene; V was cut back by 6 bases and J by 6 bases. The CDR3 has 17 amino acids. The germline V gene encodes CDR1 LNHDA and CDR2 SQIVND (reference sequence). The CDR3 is CASSHSTEDRVGNGYTF. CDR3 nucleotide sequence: TGTGCCAGTAGCCATTCTACGGAGGACAGGGTGGGGAATGGCTACACCTTC.

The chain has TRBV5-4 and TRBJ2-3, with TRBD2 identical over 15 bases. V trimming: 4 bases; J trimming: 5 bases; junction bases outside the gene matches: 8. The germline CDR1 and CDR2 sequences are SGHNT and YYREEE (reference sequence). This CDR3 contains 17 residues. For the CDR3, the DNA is TGTGCCAGCAGCGCGGGACTAGCGGGGGGCGGGGGAGATACGCAGTATTTT. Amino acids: CASSAGLAGGGGDTQYF.

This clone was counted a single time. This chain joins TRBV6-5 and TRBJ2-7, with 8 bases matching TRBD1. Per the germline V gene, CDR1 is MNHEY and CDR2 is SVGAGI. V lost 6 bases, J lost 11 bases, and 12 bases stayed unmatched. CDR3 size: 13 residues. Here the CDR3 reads CASRPRTGSRKYF. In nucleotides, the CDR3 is TGTGCCAGCAGACCACGGACAGGGTCCAGGAAGTACTTC.

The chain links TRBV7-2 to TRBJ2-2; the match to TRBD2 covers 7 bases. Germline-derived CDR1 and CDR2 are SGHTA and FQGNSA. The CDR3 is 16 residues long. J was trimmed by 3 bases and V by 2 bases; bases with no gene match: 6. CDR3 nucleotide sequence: TGTGCCAGCAGCTTATGGGCTGGGGGGGACACCGGGGAGCTGTTTTTT. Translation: CASSLWAGGDTGELFF.

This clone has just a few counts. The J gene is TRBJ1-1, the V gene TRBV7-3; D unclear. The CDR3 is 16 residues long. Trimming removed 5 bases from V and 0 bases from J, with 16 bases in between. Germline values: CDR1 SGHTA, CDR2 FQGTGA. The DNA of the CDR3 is TGTGCCAGCAGCACCCGGCCCCTAGGCATGAACACTGAAGCTTTCTTT. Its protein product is CASSTRPLGMNTEAFF.

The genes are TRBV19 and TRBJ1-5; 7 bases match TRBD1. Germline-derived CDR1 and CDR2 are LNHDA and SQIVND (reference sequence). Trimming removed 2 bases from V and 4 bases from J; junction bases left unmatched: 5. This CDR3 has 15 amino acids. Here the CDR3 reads CASSITRDRNQPQHF. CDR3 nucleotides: TGTGCCAGTAGTATAACACGGGACAGAAATCAGCCCCAGCATTTT.

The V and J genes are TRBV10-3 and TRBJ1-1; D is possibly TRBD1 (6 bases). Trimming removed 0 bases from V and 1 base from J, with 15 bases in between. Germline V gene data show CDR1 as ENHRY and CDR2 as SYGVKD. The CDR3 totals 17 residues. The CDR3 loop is CAISESGGEYGNTEAFF. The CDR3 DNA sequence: TGTGCCATCAGTGAGTCAGGGGGAGAGTATGGGAACACTGAAGCTTTCTTT.